Sequencing of this T cell receptor beta chain was carried out in a study of blood T cell repertoires in COVID-19. The sample holds one count of this clone. After removal of 5 bases from V and 2 bases from J, the junction contained 4 bases not matched to a gene. The germline V gene has CDR1 SGHAT and CDR2 FQNNGV. CDR3 length: 15 amino acids. Original handling: Quantification of nucleated cells was approximated via reference gene primer amplification. Libraries were prepared by immunoSEQ multiplex PCR; TCRdb keeps only in-frame clonotypes and omits some of them. V, J and clone size reflect that table, while D and trimming were determined from the DNA. Of approximately 160,000 clones in the sample, roughly 90% were seen once.

This chain connects TRBV11-2 to TRBJ2-5; 11 bases agree with TRBD2. The clonotype comes from a man aged 55 to 70 with active or convalescent COVID-19. Specimen: peripheral blood. The CDR3, as DNA: TGTGCCAGCAGCCAGATAGCGGGGGGGCAAGAGACCCAGTACTTC. Translated, it gives CASSQIAGGQETQYF. Full variable domain (outside the CDR3, taken from reference TRBV11-2 and TRBJ2-5): EAGVAQSPRYKIIEKRQSVAFWCNPISGHATLYWYQQILGQGPKLLIQFQNNGVVDDSQLPKDRFSAERLKGVDSTLKIQPAKLEDSAVYLCASSQIAGGQETQYFGPGTRLLVL.